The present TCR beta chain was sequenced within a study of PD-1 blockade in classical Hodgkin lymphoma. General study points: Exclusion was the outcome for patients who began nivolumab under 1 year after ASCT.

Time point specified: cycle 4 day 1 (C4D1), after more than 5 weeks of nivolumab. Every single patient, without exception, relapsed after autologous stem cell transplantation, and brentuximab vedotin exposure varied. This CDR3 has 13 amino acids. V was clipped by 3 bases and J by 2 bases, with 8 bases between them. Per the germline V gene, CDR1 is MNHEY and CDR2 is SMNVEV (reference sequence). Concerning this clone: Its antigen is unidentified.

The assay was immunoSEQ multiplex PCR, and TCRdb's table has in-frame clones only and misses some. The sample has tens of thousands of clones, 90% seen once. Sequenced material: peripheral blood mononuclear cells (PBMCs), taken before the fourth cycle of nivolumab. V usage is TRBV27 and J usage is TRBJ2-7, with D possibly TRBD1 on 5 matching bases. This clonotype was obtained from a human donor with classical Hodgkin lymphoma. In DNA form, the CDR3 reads TGTGCCAGCAGTTTGGGCAGGGCCTACGAGCAGTACTTC. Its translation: CASSLGRAYEQYF.